This T cell receptor (beta chain) was profiled in a study of T cell responses to AZD1222 COVID-19 vaccine. The protocol was immunoSEQ multiplex PCR, while the TCRdb copy is restricted to in-frame clones and leaves out a portion. The table records about 140,000 clones, roughly 92% of them present only once. The germline CDR1 and CDR2 sequences are SGHNT and YYREEE (reference sequence). The CDR3 runs 12 residues. Trimming removed 0 bases from V and 8 bases from J, with 3 bases in between. With respect to this clone: Its antigen is not identified.

Findings and caveats of the study: Among the donors, most were white British and more were female, and clonal diversity was possibly underestimated. Just a handful of AZD1222 recipients tested seropositive at baseline.

This sequence was found in an adult who received the AZD1222 COVID-19 vaccine. The specimen comprised peripheral blood, sampled 28 days after the second AZD1222 dose. The V gene is TRBV5-4, the J gene TRBJ1-6; D is ambiguous. CDR3 nucleotides: TGTGCCAGCAGCTTGGCGGATTCACCCCTCCACTTT. Protein sequence: CASSLADSPLHF.